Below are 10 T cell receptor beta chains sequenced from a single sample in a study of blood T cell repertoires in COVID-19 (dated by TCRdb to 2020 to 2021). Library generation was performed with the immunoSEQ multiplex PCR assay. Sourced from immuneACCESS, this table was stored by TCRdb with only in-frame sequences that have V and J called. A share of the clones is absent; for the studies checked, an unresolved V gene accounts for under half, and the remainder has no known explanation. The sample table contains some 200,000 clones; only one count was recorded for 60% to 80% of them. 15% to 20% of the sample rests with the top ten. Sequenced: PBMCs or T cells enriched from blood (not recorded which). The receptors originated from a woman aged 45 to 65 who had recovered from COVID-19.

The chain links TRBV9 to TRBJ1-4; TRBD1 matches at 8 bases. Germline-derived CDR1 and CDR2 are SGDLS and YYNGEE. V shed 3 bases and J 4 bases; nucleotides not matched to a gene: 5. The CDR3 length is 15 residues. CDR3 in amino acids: CASSAGQGDNEKLFF. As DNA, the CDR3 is TGTGCCAGCAGCGCCGGACAGGGCGATAATGAAAAACTGTTTTTT.

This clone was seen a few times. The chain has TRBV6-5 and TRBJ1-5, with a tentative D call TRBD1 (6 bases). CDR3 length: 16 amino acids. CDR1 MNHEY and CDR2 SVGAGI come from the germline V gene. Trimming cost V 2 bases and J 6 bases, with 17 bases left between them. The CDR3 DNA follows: TGTGCCAGCAGTTACGAAGCAGGGGCCGGAGGTCAGCCCCAGCATTTT. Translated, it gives CASSYEAGAGGQPQHF.

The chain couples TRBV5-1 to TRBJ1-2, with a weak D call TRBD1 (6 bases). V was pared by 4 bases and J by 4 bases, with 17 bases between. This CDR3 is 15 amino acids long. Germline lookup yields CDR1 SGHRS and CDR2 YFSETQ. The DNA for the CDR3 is TGCGCCAGCAGCGCGGACAGTCCGGCGGGCTATGGCTACACCTTC. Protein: CASSADSPAGYGYTF.

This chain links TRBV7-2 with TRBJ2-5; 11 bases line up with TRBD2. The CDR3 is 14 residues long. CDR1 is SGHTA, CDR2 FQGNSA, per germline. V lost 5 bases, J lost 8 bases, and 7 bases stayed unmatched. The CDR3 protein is CASSKPGLAVTQYF. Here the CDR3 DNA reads TGTGCCAGCAGCAAACCGGGACTAGCGGTAACCCAGTACTTC.

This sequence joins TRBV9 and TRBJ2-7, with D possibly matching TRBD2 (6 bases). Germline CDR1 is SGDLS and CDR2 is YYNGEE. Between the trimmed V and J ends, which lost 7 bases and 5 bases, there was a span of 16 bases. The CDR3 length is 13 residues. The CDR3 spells CASSAWGEHEQYF. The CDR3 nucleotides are TGTGCCAGCTCCGCCTGGGGGGAACACGAGCAGTACTTC.

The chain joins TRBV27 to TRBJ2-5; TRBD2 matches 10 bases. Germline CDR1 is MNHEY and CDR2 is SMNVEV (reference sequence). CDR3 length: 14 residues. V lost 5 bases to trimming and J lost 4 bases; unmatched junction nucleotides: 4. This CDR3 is CASSPWTSGETQYF. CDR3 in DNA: TGTGCCAGCAGTCCCTGGACTAGCGGAGAGACCCAGTACTTC.

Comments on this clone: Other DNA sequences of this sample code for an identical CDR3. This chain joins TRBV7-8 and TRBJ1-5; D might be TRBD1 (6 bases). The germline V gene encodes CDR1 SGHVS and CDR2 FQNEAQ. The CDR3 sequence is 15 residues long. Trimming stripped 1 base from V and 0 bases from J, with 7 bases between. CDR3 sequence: CASSLEDSSNQPQHF. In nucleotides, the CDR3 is TGTGCCAGCAGCTTAGAGGACAGTAGCAATCAGCCCCAGCATTTT.

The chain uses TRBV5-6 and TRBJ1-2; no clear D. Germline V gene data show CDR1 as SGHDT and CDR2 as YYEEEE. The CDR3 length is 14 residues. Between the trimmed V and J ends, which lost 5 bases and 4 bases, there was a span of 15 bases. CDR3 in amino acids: CASSYSTEVYGYTF. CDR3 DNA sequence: TGTGCCAGCAGTTATTCTACAGAAGTCTATGGCTACACCTTC.

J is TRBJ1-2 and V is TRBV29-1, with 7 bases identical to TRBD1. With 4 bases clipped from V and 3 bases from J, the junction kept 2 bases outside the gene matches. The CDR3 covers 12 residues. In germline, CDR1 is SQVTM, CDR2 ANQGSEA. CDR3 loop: CSVVTGDYGYTF. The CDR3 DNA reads TGCAGCGTTGTAACAGGGGACTATGGCTACACCTTC.

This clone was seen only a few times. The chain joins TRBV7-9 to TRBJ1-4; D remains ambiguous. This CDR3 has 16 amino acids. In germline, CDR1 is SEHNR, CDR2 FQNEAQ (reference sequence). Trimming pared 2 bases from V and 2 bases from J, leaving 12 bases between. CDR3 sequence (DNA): TGTGCCAGCAGCTTAATGGGAGGCGGCACTAATGAAAAACTGTTTTTT. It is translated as CASSLMGGGTNEKLFF.